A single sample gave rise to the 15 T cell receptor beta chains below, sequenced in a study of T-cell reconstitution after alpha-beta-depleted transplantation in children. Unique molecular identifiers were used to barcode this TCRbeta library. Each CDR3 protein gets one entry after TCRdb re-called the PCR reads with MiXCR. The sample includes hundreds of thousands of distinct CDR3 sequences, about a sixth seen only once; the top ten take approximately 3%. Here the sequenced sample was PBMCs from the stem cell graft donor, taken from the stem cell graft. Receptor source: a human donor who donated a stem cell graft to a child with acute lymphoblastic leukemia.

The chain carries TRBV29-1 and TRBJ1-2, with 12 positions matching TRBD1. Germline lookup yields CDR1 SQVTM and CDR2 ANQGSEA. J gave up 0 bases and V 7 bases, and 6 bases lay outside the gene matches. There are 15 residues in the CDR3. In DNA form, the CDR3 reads TGCAGCGCGTCCGGGACAGGGGGCGCTAACTATGGCTACACCTTC. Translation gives CSASGTGGANYGYTF.

CDR3 coding DNA: TGTGCCAGCAGCTTGAGGTCAAGGGACCCCTACAATGAGCAGTTCTTC. Protein product: CASSLRSRDPYNEQFF. This sequence joins TRBV5-5 and TRBJ2-1, with D perhaps TRBD1 or TRBD2 (5 bases each). Germline CDR1 is SGHKS and CDR2 is YYEKEE (reference sequence). V dropped 1 base and J dropped 2 bases, with 13 bases sitting between them. CDR3 length: 16 amino acids.

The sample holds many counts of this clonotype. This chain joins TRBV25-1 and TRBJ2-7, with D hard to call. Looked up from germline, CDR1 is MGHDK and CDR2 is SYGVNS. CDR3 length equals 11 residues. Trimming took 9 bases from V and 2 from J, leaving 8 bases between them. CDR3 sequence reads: CASSIAYEQYF. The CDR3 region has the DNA TGTGCCAGTTCAATAGCCTACGAGCAGTACTTC.

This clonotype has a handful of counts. In DNA form, the CDR3 reads TGTGCCAGCAGCTTAGGGGCAAGAAACACCGGGGAGCTGTTTTTT. Translation gives CASSLGARNTGELFF. The chain is built from TRBV11-2 and TRBJ2-2, with D unresolved. V was shortened by 1 base and J by 2 bases, with 8 bases between the two germline ends. This CDR3 has 15 amino acids. Germline CDR1 SGHAT, CDR2 FQNNGV.

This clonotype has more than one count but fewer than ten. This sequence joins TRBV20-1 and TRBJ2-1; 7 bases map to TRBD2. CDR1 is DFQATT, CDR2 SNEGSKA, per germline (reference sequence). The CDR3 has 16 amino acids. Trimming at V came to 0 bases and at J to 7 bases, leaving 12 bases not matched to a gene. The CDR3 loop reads CSAREMEGLPKNEQFF. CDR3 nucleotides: TGCAGTGCTAGAGAAATGGAGGGACTACCAAAGAATGAGCAGTTCTTC.

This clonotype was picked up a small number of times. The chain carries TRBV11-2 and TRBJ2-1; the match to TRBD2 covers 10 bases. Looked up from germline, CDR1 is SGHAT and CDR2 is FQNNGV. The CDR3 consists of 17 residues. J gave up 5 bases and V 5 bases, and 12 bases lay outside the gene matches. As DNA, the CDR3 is TGTGCCAGCAGCACCCGACTAGCGGGCACCTGGAACAATGAGCAGTTCTTC. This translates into CASSTRLAGTWNNEQFF.

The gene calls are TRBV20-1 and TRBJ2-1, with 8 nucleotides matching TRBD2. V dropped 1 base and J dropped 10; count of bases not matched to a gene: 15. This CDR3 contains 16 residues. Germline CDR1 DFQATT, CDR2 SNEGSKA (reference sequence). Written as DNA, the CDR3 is TGCAGTGCTAGAGGGTCTCGTTTAGCGGGGCTAGGCGAGCAGTTCTTC. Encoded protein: CSARGSRLAGLGEQFF.

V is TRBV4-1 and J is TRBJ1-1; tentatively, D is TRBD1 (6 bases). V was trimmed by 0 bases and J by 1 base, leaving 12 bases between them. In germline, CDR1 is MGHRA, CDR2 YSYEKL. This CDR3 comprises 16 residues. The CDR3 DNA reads TGCGCCAGCAGCCAAGATTCAGGGGCCGCGAACACTGAAGCTTTCTTT. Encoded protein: CASSQDSGAANTEAFF.

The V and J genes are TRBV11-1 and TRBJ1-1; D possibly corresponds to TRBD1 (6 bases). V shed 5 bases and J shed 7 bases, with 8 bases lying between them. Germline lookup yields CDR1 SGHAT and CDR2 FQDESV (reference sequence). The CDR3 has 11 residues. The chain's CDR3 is CASSPTGEAFF. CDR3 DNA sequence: TGTGCCAGCAGCCCGACAGGTGAAGCTTTCTTT.

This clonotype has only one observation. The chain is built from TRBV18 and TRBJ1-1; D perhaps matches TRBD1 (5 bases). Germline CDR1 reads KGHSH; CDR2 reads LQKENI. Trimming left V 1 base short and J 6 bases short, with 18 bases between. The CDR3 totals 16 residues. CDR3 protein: CASSPLGTSVRSEAFF. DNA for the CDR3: TGTGCCAGCTCACCACTGGGGACCTCCGTTCGGTCTGAAGCTTTCTTT.

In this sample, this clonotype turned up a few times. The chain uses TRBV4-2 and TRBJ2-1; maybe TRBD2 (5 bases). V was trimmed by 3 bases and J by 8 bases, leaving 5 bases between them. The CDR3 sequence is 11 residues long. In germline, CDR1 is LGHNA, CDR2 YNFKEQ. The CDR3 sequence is CASSHGDEQFF. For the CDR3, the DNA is TGTGCCAGCAGCCACGGGGATGAGCAGTTCTTC.

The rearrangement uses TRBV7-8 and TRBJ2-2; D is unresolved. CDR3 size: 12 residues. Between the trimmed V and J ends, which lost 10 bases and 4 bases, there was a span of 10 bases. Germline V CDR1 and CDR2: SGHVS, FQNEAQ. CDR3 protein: CAIRPLTGELFF. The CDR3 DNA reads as TGTGCCATCCGACCGCTCACCGGGGAGCTGTTTTTT. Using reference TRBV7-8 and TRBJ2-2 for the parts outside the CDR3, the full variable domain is GAGVSQSPRYKVAKRGQDVALRCDPISGHVSLFWYQQALGQGPEFLTYFQNEAQLDKSGLPSDRFFAERPEGSVSTLKIQRTQQEDSAVYLCAIRPLTGELFFGEGSRLTVL.

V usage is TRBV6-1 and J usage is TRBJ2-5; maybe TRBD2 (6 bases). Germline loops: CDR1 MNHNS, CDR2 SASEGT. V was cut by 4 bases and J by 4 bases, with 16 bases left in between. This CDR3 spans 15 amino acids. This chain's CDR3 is CASSGVGEVLETQYF. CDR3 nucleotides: TGTGCCAGCAGTGGGGTAGGGGAGGTGTTAGAGACCCAGTACTTC.

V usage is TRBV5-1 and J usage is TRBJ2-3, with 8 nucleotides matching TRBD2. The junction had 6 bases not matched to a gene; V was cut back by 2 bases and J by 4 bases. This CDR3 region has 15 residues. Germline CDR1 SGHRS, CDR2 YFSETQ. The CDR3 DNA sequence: TGCGCCAGCAGCTTAACGACTAGCGCCGCAGATACGCAGTATTTT. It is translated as CASSLTTSAADTQYF.

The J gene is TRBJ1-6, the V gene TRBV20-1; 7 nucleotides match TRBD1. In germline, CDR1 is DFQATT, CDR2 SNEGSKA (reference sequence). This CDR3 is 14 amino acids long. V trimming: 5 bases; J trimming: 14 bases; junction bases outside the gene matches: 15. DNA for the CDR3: TGCAGTGCTTCGGGAGGGGGCTTAAAATCCACCCTCCACTTT. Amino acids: CSASGGGLKSTLHF.